Listed here are 27 T cell receptor beta chains from one sample, sequenced in a study of T cell repertoires in cytomegalovirus infection. Each CDR3 protein gets one entry after TCRdb re-called the reads with MiXCR. This sample has approximately 70,000 distinct CDR3 sequences; under 4.5% occur once, and the top ten carry about 22%. Source material: PBMCs. Source of these receptors: a human donor in good health (CMV status not recorded). Some clones in this sample may be carry-over from other donors' samples.

This clonotype was recorded many times. The chain uses TRBV7-2 and TRBJ1-6; D might be TRBD1 (5 bases). Looked up from germline, CDR1 is SGHTA and CDR2 is FQGNSA. The CDR3 totals 15 residues. V was shortened by 4 bases and J by 5 bases, with 12 bases between the two germline ends. This CDR3 reads CASSSGQQNNSPLHF. In nucleotides, the CDR3 is TGTGCCAGCAGCTCAGGGCAACAGAATAATTCACCCCTCCACTTT.

This clonotype was recorded at least ten times. J is TRBJ2-7 and V is TRBV29-1; D is possibly TRBD2 (6 bases). Trimming stripped 1 base from V and 7 bases from J, with 8 bases between. The CDR3 contains 11 residues. Germline CDR1 and CDR2: SQVTM and ANQGSEA. The chain's CDR3 is CSVEVRGEQYF. The CDR3 DNA reads TGCAGCGTTGAAGTGCGGGGAGAGCAGTACTTC.

This clonotype has a count of ten or more. This chain uses TRBV6-2 or TRBV6-3 with TRBJ1-1; D gene uncertain. This CDR3 is built from 16 residues. Germline V gives CDR1 MNHEY, CDR2 SVGEGT. Between the trimmed V and J ends, which lost 6 bases and 0 bases, there was a span of 17 bases. The DNA of the CDR3 is TGTGCCAGCAGCCGTCATAGGCAGACCGTGAACACTGAAGCTTTCTTT. Encoded protein: CASSRHRQTVNTEAFF.

This clonotype has a count of ten or more. The DNA for the CDR3 is TGTGCCAGCAGCCCGGAAGGAGTTTCTGGGGCCAACGTCCTGACTTTC. Translated: CASSPEGVSGANVLTF. This chain joins TRBV6-2 or TRBV6-3 and TRBJ2-6; no definite D call. In germline, CDR1 is MNHEY, CDR2 SVGEGT. This CDR3 is built from 16 residues. With 6 bases removed from V and 1 base from J, the gap between germline ends came to 13 bases.

This clonotype has ten or more counts. The V gene is TRBV6-1, the J gene TRBJ2-5; 8 nucleotides match TRBD2. After removal of 6 bases from V and 5 bases from J, the junction contained 8 bases not matched to a gene. CDR1 and CDR2 from the germline V gene are MNHNS and SASEGT. This CDR3 is 14 amino acids long. The CDR3 region is CASSPGGGRETQYF. In DNA, the CDR3 is TGTGCCAGCAGCCCGGGAGGCGGGAGGGAGACCCAGTACTTC.

This clonotype was recorded at least ten times. The V call is TRBV7-2, the J call TRBJ1-4; D ambiguous. The CDR3 is made up of 13 amino acids. Germline V gene sequence: CDR1 SGHTA, CDR2 FQGNSA. Between the trimmed V and J ends, which lost 5 bases and 8 bases, there was a span of 12 bases. The CDR3 sequence: CASSPLMGEKLFF. The DNA for the CDR3 is TGTGCCAGCAGCCCCCTCATGGGCGAAAAACTGTTTTTT.

This clonotype was picked up many times. The chain recombines TRBV24-1 with TRBJ2-3; D unresolved. V was pared by 3 bases and J by 2 bases, with 11 bases between. In germline, CDR1 is KGHDR, CDR2 SFDVKD. The CDR3 runs 15 residues. The chain's CDR3 is CATSDTDPLTDTQYF. CDR3 DNA: TGTGCCACCAGTGATACGGATCCCCTCACAGATACGCAGTATTTT.

This clonotype was recorded at least ten times. The V gene is TRBV7-2, the J gene TRBJ2-1; D ambiguous. Looked up from germline, CDR1 is SGHTA and CDR2 is FQGNSA. Deletions cut 4 bases from V and 10 bases from J, with 14 bases between. CDR3 size: 13 residues. As DNA, the CDR3 is TGTGCCAGCAGCTCGGCCCCGGGTAGGGAGCAGTTCTTC. It is translated as CASSSAPGREQFF.

This clonotype was found many times. V usage is TRBV11-2 and J usage is TRBJ2-2; a possible D gene is TRBD1 (6 bases). Trimming stripped 0 bases from V and 7 bases from J, with 9 bases between. Germline V CDR1 and CDR2: SGHAT, FQNNGV. The CDR3 runs to 14 residues. The CDR3 is CASSLEATGGELFF. The CDR3 nucleotides are TGTGCCAGCAGCTTAGAGGCGACAGGCGGGGAGCTGTTTTTT.

This clonotype was seen ten or more times. J is TRBJ1-1 and V is TRBV7-2; tentative D call: TRBD1 (6 bases). This CDR3 region has 16 residues. Germline V gene sequence: CDR1 SGHTA, CDR2 FQGNSA. V was shortened by 3 bases and J by 0 bases, with 14 bases between the two germline ends. The CDR3 reads CASSFGGGVMNTEAFF. In nucleotides, the CDR3 is TGTGCCAGCAGCTTTGGAGGGGGTGTCATGAACACTGAAGCTTTCTTT. Together with reference TRBV7-2 and TRBJ1-1, the CDR3 gives the full variable domain: GAGVSQSPSNKVTEKGKDVELRCDPISGHTALYWYRQSLGQGLEFLIYFQGNSAPDKSGLPSDRFSAERTGGSVSTLTIQRTQQEDSAVYLCASSFGGGVMNTEAFFGQGTRLTVV.

This clonotype was seen many times. The chain has TRBV5-6 and TRBJ2-6; 7 bases are a match to TRBD1. Germline V lookup: CDR1 SGHDT, CDR2 YYEEEE. This CDR3 contains 16 residues. J lost 0 bases, V lost 4 bases, and 4 bases had no gene match. The CDR3 loop is CASSRDSYSGANVLTF. The DNA for the CDR3 is TGTGCCAGCAGCCGGGACAGCTACTCTGGGGCCAACGTCCTGACTTTC.

This clonotype occurred many times. This chain joins TRBV7-8 and TRBJ2-1; D unresolved. Per germline, CDR1 SGHVS and CDR2 FQNEAQ. The CDR3 loop spans 14 amino acids. V lost 5 bases and J lost 2, with 10 bases in between. In DNA, the CDR3 is TGTGCCAGCAGCCGGCGTACGACCTACAATGAGCAGTTCTTC. Its translation: CASSRRTTYNEQFF.

In this sample, this clonotype turned up many times. The chain links TRBV7-8 to TRBJ2-2, with 9 bases identical to TRBD1. The junction had 7 bases not matched to a gene; V was cut back by 3 bases and J by 5 bases. The germline V gene encodes CDR1 SGHVS and CDR2 FQNEAQ. This CDR3 region has 16 residues. The CDR3 protein is CASSLTGGMSTGELFF. DNA for the CDR3: TGTGCCAGCAGCTTGACAGGGGGAATGAGTACCGGGGAGCTGTTTTTT. Full variable domain (missing parts from reference TRBV7-8 and TRBJ2-2): GAGVSQSPRYKVAKRGQDVALRCDPISGHVSLFWYQQALGQGPEFLTYFQNEAQLDKSGLPSDRFFAERPEGSVSTLKIQRTQQEDSAVYLCASSLTGGMSTGELFFGEGSRLTVL.

This clonotype was counted at least ten times. In DNA, the CDR3 is TGTGCCAGCAGAGTGACAGGGATCTCCTACAATGAGCAGTTCTTC. Translated: CASRVTGISYNEQFF. The rearrangement uses TRBV6-1 and TRBJ2-1; 7 nucleotides agree with TRBD1. The CDR3 spans 15 residues. Germline loops: CDR1 MNHNS, CDR2 SASEGT. The trim removed 6 bases at V and 0 bases at J, leaving 5 bases unmatched.

This clonotype occurred a few times. A read error may explain this, as a much larger clone is one base away. The J gene is TRBJ2-3, the V gene TRBV4-3; D remains ambiguous. The germline V gene encodes CDR1 LGHNA and CDR2 YSLEER. This CDR3 region has 13 residues. The CDR3 loop is CASSQSSTDTLYF. CDR3 nucleotides: TGCGCCAGCAGCCAGAGCAGCACAGATACGCTGTATTTT.

This clonotype has at least ten counts. The CDR3 DNA follows: TGTGCAACCAGACAGGGATCCTACAATGAGCAGTTCTTC. Translated, it gives CATRQGSYNEQFF. The V call is TRBV7-9, the J call TRBJ2-1; 7 positions match TRBD1. The CDR3 has 13 amino acids. Per the germline V gene, CDR1 is SEHNR and CDR2 is FQNEAQ (reference sequence).

Ten or more counts support this clonotype. The chain joins TRBV7-2 to TRBJ1-5; D uncertain. Trimming left V 1 base short and J 1 base short, with 8 bases between. The CDR3 loop spans 15 amino acids. The germline gives CDR1 SGHTA, CDR2 FQGNSA. CDR3 nucleotides: TGTGCCAGCAGCTTAGGACCCAACAGCAATCAGCCCCAGCATTTT. Amino acid sequence: CASSLGPNSNQPQHF.

This clonotype was counted many times. In DNA form, the CDR3 reads TGTGCCAGCAGCATACAGGGGAACACCGGGGAGCTGTTTTTT. Protein product: CASSIQGNTGELFF. The chain carries TRBV7-2 and TRBJ2-2; TRBD1 might be the D (6 bases). The CDR3 consists of 14 residues. CDR1 and CDR2 from the germline V gene are SGHTA and FQGNSA. V was trimmed by 5 bases and J by 1 base, leaving 8 bases between them.

This clonotype was counted at least ten times. Germline is not matched at one junction end, which may reflect a read error. V is TRBV5-3 and J is TRBJ1-2; D is unclear. TRBV5-3 has ORF status, its function being uncertain. The CDR3 totals 13 residues. The CDR3 is CASSLEQNYGYTF. DNA of the CDR3: TGTGCCAGCAGCTTGGAACAGAACTATGGCTACACCTTC.

This clonotype was seen at least ten times. V and J are TRBV6-1 and TRBJ2-7; D is possibly TRBD2 (6 bases). CDR1 is MNHNS and CDR2 is SASEGT in the germline V gene. The CDR3 runs to 15 residues. The V gene lost 6 bases and the J gene lost 2 bases, with 17 bases spanning the gap. The CDR3 region is CASSANRREAYEQYF. The CDR3 DNA reads TGTGCCAGCAGCGCCAACCGGCGGGAAGCCTACGAGCAGTACTTC.

This clonotype was found many times. The DNA of the CDR3 is TGTGCCACCAGCAGAGATTTATCTAGTTTCTATGAGCAGTTCTTC. Its protein product is CATSRDLSSFYEQFF. This chain uses TRBV15 with TRBJ2-1, with unresolved D. Germline V gene lookup returns CDR1 LNHNV and CDR2 YYDKDF (reference sequence). CDR3 size: 15 residues. Trimming pared 0 bases from V and 8 bases from J, leaving 14 bases between.

This clonotype has ten or more counts. The chain joins TRBV7-2 to TRBJ2-1; tentative D call: TRBD2 (6 bases). Germline V gene data show CDR1 as SGHTA and CDR2 as FQGNSA. CDR3 length equals 17 residues. V was pared by 5 bases and J by 8 bases, with 25 bases between. The CDR3 is CASSPGWVGGSFDEQFF. The CDR3 DNA follows: TGTGCCAGCAGCCCCGGCTGGGTTGGGGGGTCTTTCGATGAGCAGTTCTTC. Together with reference TRBV7-2 and TRBJ2-1, the CDR3 gives the full variable domain: GAGVSQSPSNKVTEKGKDVELRCDPISGHTALYWYRQSLGQGLEFLIYFQGNSAPDKSGLPSDRFSAERTGGSVSTLTIQRTQQEDSAVYLCASSPGWVGGSFDEQFFGPGTRLTVL.

The sample holds many counts of this clonotype. The V call is TRBV7-6, the J call TRBJ1-2, with a tentative D call TRBD1 (6 bases). Trimming took 2 bases from V and 3 from J, leaving 13 bases between them. This CDR3 contains 15 residues. The germline V gene has CDR1 SGHVS and CDR2 FNYEAQ. CDR3 sequence (DNA): TGTGCCAGCAGCTTAAGGGGGTCAGGAGACTATGGCTACACCTTC. Its translation: CASSLRGSGDYGYTF.

This clonotype was detected ten times or more. The chain has TRBV12-3 or TRBV12-4 and TRBJ2-1; 10 positions match TRBD2. CDR3 size: 13 residues. V dropped 6 bases and J dropped 8; count of bases not matched to a gene: 4. For the CDR3, the DNA is TGTGCCAGCAGGATAGCGGGAGGCTATGAGCAGTTCTTC. As protein: CASRIAGGYEQFF.

This clonotype is deemed medium-sized. The rearrangement uses TRBV6-6 and TRBJ1-1; D unresolved. Germline V gene lookup returns CDR1 MNHNY and CDR2 SVGAGI (reference sequence). The CDR3 length is 15 residues. Trimming removed 6 bases from V and 0 bases from J, with 14 bases in between. Written as DNA, the CDR3 is TGTGCCAGCAGACCTGGCGGGAGCATGAACACTGAAGCTTTCTTT. This codes for CASRPGGSMNTEAFF.

This clonotype was picked up many times. The chain carries TRBV7-9 and TRBJ2-3, with D perhaps matching TRBD1 (5 bases). V dropped 5 bases and J dropped 4 bases, with 13 bases sitting between them. CDR3 length: 14 residues. Germline V lookup: CDR1 SEHNR, CDR2 FQNEAQ (reference sequence). In DNA, the CDR3 is TGTGCCAGCAGCATACTGACAGAGGCAGATACGCAGTATTTT. It yields the protein CASSILTEADTQYF.

This clonotype was observed at least ten times. This chain joins TRBV20-1 and TRBJ2-2; 8 bases line up with TRBD1. V gave up 2 bases and J gave up 3 bases; unmatched junction bases: 8. The length of the CDR3 is 16 residues. Germline CDR1 DFQATT, CDR2 SNEGSKA (reference sequence). Here the CDR3 DNA reads TGCAGTGCTAGAAAAGCACAGGGGGAATACACCGGGGAGCTGTTTTTT. Translation gives CSARKAQGEYTGELFF.